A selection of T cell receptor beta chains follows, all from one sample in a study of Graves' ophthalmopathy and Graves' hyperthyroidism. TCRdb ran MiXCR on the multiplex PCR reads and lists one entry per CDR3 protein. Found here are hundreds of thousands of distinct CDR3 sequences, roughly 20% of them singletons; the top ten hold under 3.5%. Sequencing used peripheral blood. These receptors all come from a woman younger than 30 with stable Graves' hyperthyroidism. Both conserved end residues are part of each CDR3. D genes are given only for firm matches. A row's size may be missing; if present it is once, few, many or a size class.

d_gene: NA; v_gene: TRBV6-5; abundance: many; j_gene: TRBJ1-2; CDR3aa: CASSYGRANYGYTF; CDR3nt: TGTGCCAGCAGTTACGGCAGGGCTAACTATGGCTACACCTTC
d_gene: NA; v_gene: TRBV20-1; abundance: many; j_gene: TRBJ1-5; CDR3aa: CSALTAFYSNQPQHF; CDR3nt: TGCAGTGCTTTGACAGCTTTTTATAGCAATCAGCCCCAGCATTTT
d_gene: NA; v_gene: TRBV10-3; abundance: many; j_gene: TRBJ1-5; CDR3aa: CAISRSSGQPQHF; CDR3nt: TGTGCCATCAGCCGGTCCAGCGGGCAGCCCCAGCATTTT
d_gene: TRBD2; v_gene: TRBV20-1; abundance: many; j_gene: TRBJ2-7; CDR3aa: CRPSGVGGPHEQYF; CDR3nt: TGCAGACCCTCCGGAGTGGGAGGGCCGCACGAGCAGTACTTC
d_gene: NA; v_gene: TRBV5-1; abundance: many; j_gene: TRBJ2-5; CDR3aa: CASSLGLAIQETQYF; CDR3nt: TGCGCCAGCAGCTTGGGCCTAGCGATTCAAGAGACCCAGTACTTC
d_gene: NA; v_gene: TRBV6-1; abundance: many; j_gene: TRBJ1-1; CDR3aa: CASPPPTGTNTEAFF; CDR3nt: TGTGCCAGTCCGCCGCCTACAGGGACGAACACTGAAGCTTTCTTT
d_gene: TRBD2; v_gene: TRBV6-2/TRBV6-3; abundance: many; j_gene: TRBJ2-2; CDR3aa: CASTLPGLADTGELFF; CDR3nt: TGTGCCAGCACGCTACCGGGACTAGCGGACACCGGGGAGCTGTTTTTT
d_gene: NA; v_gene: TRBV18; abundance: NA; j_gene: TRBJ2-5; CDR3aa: CASSPRRAGETQYF; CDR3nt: TGTGCCAGCTCACCACGTCGGGCTGGAGAGACCCAGTACTTC
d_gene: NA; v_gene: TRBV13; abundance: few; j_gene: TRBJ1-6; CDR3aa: CASSEAFTGRNNSPLHF; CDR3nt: TGTGCCAGCAGCGAAGCTTTTACAGGGAGGAATAATTCACCCCTCCACTTT
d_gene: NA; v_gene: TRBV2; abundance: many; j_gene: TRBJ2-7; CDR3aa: CASRASYEQYF; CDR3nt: TGTGCCAGCAGGGCGTCCTACGAGCAGTACTTC
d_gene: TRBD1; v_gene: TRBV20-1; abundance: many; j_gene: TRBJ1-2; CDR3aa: CSARAGTAYGYTF; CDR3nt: TGCAGTGCTAGAGCCGGGACAGCCTATGGCTACACCTTC
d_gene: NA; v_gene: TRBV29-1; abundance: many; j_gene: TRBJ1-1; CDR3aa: CSVAMKQALNTEAFF; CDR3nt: TGCAGCGTTGCGATGAAACAGGCCCTGAACACTGAAGCTTTCTTT
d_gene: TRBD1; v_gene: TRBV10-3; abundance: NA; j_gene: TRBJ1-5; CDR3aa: CAISAGTGNYQPQHF; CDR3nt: TGTGCCATCAGCGCTGGGACAGGGAATTATCAGCCCCAGCATTTT
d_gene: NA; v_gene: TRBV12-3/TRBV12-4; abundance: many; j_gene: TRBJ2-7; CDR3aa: CASRIGDEQYF; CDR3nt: TGTGCCAGCAGAATAGGGGACGAGCAGTACTTC
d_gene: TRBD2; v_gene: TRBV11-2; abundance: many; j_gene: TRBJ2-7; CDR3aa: CASSPWTSGRGEQYF; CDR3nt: TGTGCCAGCAGCCCATGGACTAGCGGGAGGGGCGAGCAGTACTTC
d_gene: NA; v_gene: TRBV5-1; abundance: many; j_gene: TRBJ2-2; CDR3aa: CASSSFYYLTPQNTGELFF; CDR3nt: TGCGCCAGCAGCTCTTTTTATTACCTGACTCCGCAGAACACCGGGGAGCTGTTTTTT
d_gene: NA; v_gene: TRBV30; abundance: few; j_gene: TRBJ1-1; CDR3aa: CAWRATVVTQAFF; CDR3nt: TGTGCCTGGAGGGCGACTGTCGTCACTCAAGCTTTCTTT
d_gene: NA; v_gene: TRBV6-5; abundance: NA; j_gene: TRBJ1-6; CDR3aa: CASSYRAGMDNSPLHF; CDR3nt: TGTGCCAGCAGTTACAGGGCAGGGATGGATAATTCACCCCTCCACTTT
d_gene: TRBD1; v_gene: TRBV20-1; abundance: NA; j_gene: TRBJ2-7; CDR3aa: CSARDRVTYEQYF; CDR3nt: TGCAGTGCTAGGGACAGGGTAACCTACGAGCAGTACTTC
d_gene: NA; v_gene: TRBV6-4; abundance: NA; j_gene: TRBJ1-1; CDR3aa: CASSERPALKAFF; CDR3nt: TGTGCCAGCAGTGAAAGGCCCGCCCTGAAAGCTTTCTTT
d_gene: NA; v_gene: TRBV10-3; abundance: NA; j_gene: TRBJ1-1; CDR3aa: CAIKAETSTEAFF; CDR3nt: TGTGCCATCAAGGCAGAGACGAGCACTGAAGCTTTCTTT
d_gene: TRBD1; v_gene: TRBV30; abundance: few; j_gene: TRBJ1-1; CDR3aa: CACHRGITEAFF; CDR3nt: TGTGCCTGCCACAGGGGTATCACTGAAGCTTTCTTT
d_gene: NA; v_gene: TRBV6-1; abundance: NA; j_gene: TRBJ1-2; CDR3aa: CASSPAGYGYTF; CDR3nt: TGTGCCAGCAGTCCCGCAGGCTATGGCTACACCTTC
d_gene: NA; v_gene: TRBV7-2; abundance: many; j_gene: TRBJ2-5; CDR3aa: CASSLNLVSTQYF; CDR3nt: TGTGCCAGCAGCTTAAACCTAGTGTCGACCCAGTACTTC
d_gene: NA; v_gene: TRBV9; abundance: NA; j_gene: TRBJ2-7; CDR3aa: CASSVDPSAYEQYF; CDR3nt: TGTGCCAGCAGCGTAGATCCTAGCGCCTACGAGCAGTACTTC
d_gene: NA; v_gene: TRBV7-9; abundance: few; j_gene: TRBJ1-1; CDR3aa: CASSLREGETEAFF; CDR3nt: TGTGCCAGCAGCTTACGAGAGGGAGAAACTGAAGCTTTCTTT
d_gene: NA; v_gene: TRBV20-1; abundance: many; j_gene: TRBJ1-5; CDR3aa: CSAHRDNNQPQHF; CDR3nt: TGCAGTGCCCACCGGGACAACAATCAGCCCCAGCATTTT
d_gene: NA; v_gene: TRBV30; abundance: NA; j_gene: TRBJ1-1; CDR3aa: CACRKGSFGTEAFF; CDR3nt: TGTGCCTGTCGAAAGGGGTCGTTTGGCACTGAAGCTTTCTTT
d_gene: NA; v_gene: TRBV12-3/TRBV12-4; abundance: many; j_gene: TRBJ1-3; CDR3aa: CASSSRVGDSGNTIYF; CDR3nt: TGTGCCAGCAGTTCCAGGGTCGGGGACTCTGGAAACACCATATATTTT
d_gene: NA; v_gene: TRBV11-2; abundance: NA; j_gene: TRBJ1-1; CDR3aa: CASSSGGPSSTEAFF; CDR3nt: TGTGCCAGCAGCTCCGGGGGGCCTTCCTCGACTGAAGCTTTCTTT
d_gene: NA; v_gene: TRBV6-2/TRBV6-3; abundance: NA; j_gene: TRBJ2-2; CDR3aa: CVSIEPDGELFF; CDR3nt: TGTGTCTCGATCGAGCCCGACGGGGAGCTGTTTTTT
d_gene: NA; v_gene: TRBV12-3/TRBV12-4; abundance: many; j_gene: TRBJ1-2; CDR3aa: CASSLVEMAYGYTF; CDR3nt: TGTGCCAGCAGTTTAGTGGAAATGGCCTATGGCTACACCTTC
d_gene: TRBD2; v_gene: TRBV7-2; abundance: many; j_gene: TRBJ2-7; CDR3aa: CASRASGSRTYEQYF; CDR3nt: TGTGCCAGCAGAGCTAGCGGGAGCAGAACCTACGAGCAGTACTTC
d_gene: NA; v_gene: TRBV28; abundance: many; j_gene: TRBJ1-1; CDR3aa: CASSFLRATEAFF; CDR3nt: TGTGCCAGCAGTTTCCTCAGGGCGACTGAAGCTTTCTTT
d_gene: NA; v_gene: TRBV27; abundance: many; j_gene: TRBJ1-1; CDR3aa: CASSLRGGVNTEAFF; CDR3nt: TGTGCCAGCAGTTTGAGGGGGGGTGTGAACACTGAAGCTTTCTTT
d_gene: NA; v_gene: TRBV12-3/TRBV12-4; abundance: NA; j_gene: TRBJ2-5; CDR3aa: CASSPDSPPSGTQYF; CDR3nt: TGTGCCAGCAGTCCGGACAGTCCCCCAAGTGGGACCCAGTACTTC
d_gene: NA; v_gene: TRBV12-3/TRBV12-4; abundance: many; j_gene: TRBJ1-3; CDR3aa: CASRPGRRGNTIYF; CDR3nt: TGTGCCAGCAGACCGGGACGGCGTGGAAACACCATATATTTT
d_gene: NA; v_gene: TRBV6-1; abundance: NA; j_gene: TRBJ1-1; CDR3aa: CASSEIHRNTEAFF; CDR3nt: TGTGCCAGCAGTGAAATTCATAGGAACACTGAAGCTTTCTTT
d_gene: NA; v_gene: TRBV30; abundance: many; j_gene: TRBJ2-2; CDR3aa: CAWSSGDTGELFF; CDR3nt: TGTGCCTGGAGCTCAGGGGACACCGGGGAGCTGTTTTTT
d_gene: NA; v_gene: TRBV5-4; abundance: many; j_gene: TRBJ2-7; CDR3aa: CASSLRILSWFEGQGIGYEQYF; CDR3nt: TGTGCCAGCAGCTTGCGAATCCTTAGTTGGTTTGAAGGTCAGGGGATAGGATACGAGCAGTACTTC
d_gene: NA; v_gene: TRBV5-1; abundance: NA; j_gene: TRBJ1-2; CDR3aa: CASSLVTPDGGYTF; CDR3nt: TGCGCCAGCAGCTTGGTGACACCCGACGGTGGCTACACCTTC
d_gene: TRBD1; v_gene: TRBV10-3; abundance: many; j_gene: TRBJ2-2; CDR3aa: CAITDRGHGELFF; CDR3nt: TGTGCCATCACCGACAGGGGTCACGGGGAGCTGTTTTTT
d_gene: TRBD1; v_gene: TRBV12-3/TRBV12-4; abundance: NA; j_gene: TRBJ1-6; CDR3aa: CASKLRDRVSPLHF; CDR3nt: TGTGCCAGTAAGCTCCGGGACAGGGTTTCACCCCTCCACTTT
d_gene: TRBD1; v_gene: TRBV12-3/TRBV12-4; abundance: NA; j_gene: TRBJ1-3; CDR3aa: CAKQGGSSTDSGNTIYF; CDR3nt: TGTGCCAAACAGGGGGGATCCTCAACCGACTCTGGAAACACCATATATTTT
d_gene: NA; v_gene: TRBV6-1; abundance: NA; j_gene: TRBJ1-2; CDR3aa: CASSPEGGSGYTF; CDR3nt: TGTGCCAGCAGTCCCGAGGGCGGGAGTGGCTACACCTTC
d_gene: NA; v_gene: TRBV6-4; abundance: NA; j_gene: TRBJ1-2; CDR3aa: CASSPHRAGGGYTF; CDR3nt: TGTGCCAGCAGCCCTCACCGGGCAGGAGGTGGCTACACCTTC
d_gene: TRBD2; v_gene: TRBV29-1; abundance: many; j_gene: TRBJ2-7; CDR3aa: CSVRLAGGAVYEQYF; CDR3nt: TGCAGCGTTCGACTAGCGGGAGGGGCTGTGTACGAGCAGTACTTC
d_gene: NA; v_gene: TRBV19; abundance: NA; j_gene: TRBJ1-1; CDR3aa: CASITGTTEAFF; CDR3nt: TGTGCCAGTATCACAGGGACCACTGAAGCTTTCTTT
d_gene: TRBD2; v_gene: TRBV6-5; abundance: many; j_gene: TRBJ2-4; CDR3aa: CASSYGEGNIKYF; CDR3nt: TGTGCCAGCAGTTACGGGGAGGGCAACATTAAGTACTTC
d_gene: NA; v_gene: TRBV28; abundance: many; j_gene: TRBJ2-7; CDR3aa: CASSFPGGGRRTLYF; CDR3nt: TGTGCCAGCAGTTTCCCAGGAGGAGGTCGACGGACCCTGTACTTC
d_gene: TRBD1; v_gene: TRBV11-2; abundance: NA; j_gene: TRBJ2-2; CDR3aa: CASSLVGTGVTNTGELFF; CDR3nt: TGTGCCAGCAGCTTAGTAGGGACAGGGGTAACGAACACCGGGGAGCTGTTTTTT
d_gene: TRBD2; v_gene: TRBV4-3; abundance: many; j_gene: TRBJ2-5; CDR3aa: CASSERAGAKGETQYF; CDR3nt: TGCGCCAGCTCCGAGAGAGCGGGAGCCAAGGGAGAGACCCAGTACTTC